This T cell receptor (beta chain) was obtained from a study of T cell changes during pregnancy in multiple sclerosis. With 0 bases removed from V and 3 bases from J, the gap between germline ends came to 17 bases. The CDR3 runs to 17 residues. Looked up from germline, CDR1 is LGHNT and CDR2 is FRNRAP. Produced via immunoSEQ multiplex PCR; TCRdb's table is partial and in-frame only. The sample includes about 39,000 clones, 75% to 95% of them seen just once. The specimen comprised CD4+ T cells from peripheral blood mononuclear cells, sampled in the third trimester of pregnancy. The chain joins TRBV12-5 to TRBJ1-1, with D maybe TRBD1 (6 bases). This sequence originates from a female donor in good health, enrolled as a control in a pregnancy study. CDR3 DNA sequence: TGTGCTAGTGGTTTGGTAATTGGGCGGGGGCGAGACACTGAAGCTTTCTTT. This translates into CASGLVIGRGRDTEAFF.